This T cell receptor beta chain appears in the sequencing data of a study of T cell responses to AZD1222 COVID-19 vaccine (dated by TCRdb to the early 2020s). The study in broad terms: AZD1222 recipients given second doses at about 4 weeks or at about 12 weeks were pooled, since spike-specific TCR depth and breadth were not found to differ between the two schedules. Enrollment into the trials was organized by age into subgroups of 18-55, 56-69 and 70-plus years, and those subgroups contained about 160, 30 and 59 TCR-sequenced participants, respectively. A total of just over 230 trial participants underwent TCR sequencing, of whom nearly 210 had received two doses of AZD1222 and some 26 had received two doses of the MenACWY control vaccine.

With regard to this clone: Its antigen is not yet known. No much larger clone exists at a distance of one base, and base qualities are not known.

The CDR3, from cysteine to phenylalanine, totals 14 residues. Only the CDR3 region is kept as DNA, spanning 42 bases read in frame from base 1. Trimming removed 3 bases from V and 2 bases from J, leaving 10 bases between the germline ends. Via the germline V gene, CDR1 is ENHRY and CDR2 SYGVKD. The CDR3 regions of human TCRbeta chains were subjected to immunosequencing. As for the authors' bioinformatics: TCRs in the repertoires were matched against a reference library of SARS-CoV-2-specific TCRs that had been generated with the MIRA antigen-specificity platform. Breadth was defined as the fraction of unique TCRs that were SARS-CoV-2-associated, and depth was defined as the fraction of total T cells that were SARS-CoV-2-associated. Each spike-specific TCR was assigned to its reactive spike region and to a CD4 or CD8 class using the MIRA data. Log10-transformed breadth and depth values were compared by one-way ANOVA with Sidak's multiple comparisons tests. The immuneACCESS repertoire file appears here via TCRdb, limited to in-frame rearrangements. These files lack a portion of the clones; in checked studies, under half of the deficit traces to unresolved V genes, and the cause of the others is not known. That table gives V, J and clone size, and the DNA gave D and trimming. Here the sample has fewer than 130,000 clones; approximately 92% occur a single time. 0.95% to 1.5% of the sample lies in the top ten.

What the authors observed across the whole study: The vaccine-associated CD4 TCRs covered the entire spike protein, and the dominant responses fell in regions 160-218 and 743-854. A significant rise in spike-specific TCR breadth and depth was observed after two AZD1222 doses relative to day 0 and relative to MenACWY recipients. The 56-69-year group was small, and its depth increase did not reach significance, likely because of low power. Because no day 14 peak-response samples were available, the repertoires could be characterized only after the peak T cell response. Most participants were white British and females outnumbered males, and the authors suggested that clonal diversity may have been underestimated. Reportedly, almost half of the unique spike-specific TCRs recognized epitopes lying outside the regions that are mutated in the B.1.351 and B.1.1.7 variants. Only six or seven AZD1222 recipients were SARS-CoV-2 seropositive at baseline, limiting conclusions about previously exposed vaccinees.

The meaning of the sample's time point label: baseline before first vaccination. Samples from vaccinated people were obtained from the UK trials COV001 and COV002, which included a single-blind randomized controlled phase 2/3 trial of AZD1222 (ChAdOx1 nCoV-19) in healthy adults. Trial participant PBMC samples were collected at day 0 and day 28 after the second dose for TCRbeta chain sequencing. This TCR was recovered from an adult in good health. The rearranged chain carries TRBV10-3 and TRBJ2-5; a tentative D call is TRBD1 (5 bases match). The input for sequencing was peripheral blood, taken on day 0 of AZD1222 vaccination. The CDR3 corresponds to CAISDLRGQETQYF. The nucleotides read TGTGCCATCAGTGATTTAAGGGGACAAGAGACCCAGTACTTC.